This TCR beta chain is drawn from a study of T cell changes during pregnancy in multiple sclerosis. Assay used: immunoSEQ multiplex PCR; TCRdb lists only in-frame clones, some missing. The sample consists of approximately 65,000 clones, about 89% of them appearing once. In its sample, this clone was seen once. The sequenced sample was CD4+ T cells from peripheral blood mononuclear cells, obtained in the first trimester of pregnancy. The sequence was obtained from a female donor with multiple sclerosis, enrolled in a pregnancy study.

CDR3 in amino acids: CASSQGTGTGSPLHF. CDR3 coding DNA: TGCGCCAGCAGCCAAGGGACAGGGACAGGTTCACCCCTCCACTTT. V is TRBV4-3 and J is TRBJ1-6; 8 bases map to TRBD1. The CDR3 is 15 amino acids. V shed 1 base, J shed 9 bases, and the junction held 5 bases outside the gene matches. Germline V gene lookup returns CDR1 LGHNA and CDR2 YSLEER.